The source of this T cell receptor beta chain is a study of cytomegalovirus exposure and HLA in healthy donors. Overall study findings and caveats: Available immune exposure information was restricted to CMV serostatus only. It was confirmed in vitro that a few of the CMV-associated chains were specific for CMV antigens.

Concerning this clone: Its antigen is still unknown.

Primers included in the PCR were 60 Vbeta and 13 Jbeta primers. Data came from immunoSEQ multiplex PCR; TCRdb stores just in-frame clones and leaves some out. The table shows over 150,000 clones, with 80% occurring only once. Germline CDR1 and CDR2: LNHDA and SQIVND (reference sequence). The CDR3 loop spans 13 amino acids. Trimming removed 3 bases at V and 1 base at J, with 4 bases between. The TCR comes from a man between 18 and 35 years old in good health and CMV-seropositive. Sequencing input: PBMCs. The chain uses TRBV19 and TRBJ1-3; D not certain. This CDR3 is CASSIISGNTIYF. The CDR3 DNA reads TGTGCCAGTAGTATCATTTCTGGAAACACCATATATTTT.